Only a few counts were recorded for the clone carrying this T cell receptor beta chain. The data originate from a study of T cells after yellow fever vaccination. TCRdb independently ran MiXCR on the 5' RACE reads; one entry per CDR3 protein. The table includes fewer than 500,000 distinct CDR3 sequences, around 20% detected once. The V and J ends lost 5 bases and 0 bases respectively, with 10 bases between them. This CDR3 is 14 amino acids long. CDR1 MNHNS and CDR2 SASEGT come from the germline V gene. The sample consisted of PBMCs, taken before the yellow fever booster vaccination. The chain has TRBV6-1 and TRBJ1-1; no firm D call. The sequence was obtained from a young man who received the YFV17D yellow fever vaccine. DNA of the CDR3: TGTGCCAGCAGTATTTTGACGGTGAACACTGAAGCTTTCTTT. This gives the protein CASSILTVNTEAFF.